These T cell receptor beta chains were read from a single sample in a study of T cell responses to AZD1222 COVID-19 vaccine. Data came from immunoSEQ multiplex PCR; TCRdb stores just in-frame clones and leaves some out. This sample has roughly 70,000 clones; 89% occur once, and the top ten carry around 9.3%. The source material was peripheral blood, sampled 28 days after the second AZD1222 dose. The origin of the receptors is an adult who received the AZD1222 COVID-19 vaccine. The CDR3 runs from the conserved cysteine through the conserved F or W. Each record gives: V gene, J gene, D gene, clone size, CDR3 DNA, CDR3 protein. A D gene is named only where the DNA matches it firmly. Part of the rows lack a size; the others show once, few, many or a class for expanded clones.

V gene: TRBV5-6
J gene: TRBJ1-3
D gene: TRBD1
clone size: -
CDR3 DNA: TGTGCCAGCAGCTTCGGGACAGCTGGAAACACCATATATTTT
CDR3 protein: CASSFGTAGNTIYF

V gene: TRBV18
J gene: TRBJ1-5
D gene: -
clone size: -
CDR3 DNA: TGTGCCAGCTCACCAAGGGTGCAGGATAGCAATCAGCCCCAGCATTTT
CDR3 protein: CASSPRVQDSNQPQHF

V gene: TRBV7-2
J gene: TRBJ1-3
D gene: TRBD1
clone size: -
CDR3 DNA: TGTGCCAGCAGCGCCCAGACAGGGCTTGGAAACACCATATATTTT
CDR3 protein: CASSAQTGLGNTIYF

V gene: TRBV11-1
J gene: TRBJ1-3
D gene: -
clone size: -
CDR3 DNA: TGTGCCAGCAGCGCACCTCCCTGGGCTGGAAACACCATATATTTT
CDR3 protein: CASSAPPWAGNTIYF

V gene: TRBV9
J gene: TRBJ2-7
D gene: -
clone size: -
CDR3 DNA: TGTGCCAGCAGCGTAGACGAAAGGACGCTGAGCGAGCAGTACTTC
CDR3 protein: CASSVDERTLSEQYF

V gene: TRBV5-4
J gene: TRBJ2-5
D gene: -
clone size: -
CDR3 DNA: TGTGCCAGCAGCTTGGCGCGCAGGGTCGCTGAAGAGACCCAGTACTTC
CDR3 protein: CASSLARRVAEETQYF

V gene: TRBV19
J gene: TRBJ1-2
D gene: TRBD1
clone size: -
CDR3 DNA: TGTGCCAGTAGTCCCCAGGGGGCTGGTGGCTACACCTTC
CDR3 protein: CASSPQGAGGYTF

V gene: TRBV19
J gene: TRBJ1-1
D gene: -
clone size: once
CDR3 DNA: TGTGCCAGTAGTATCAGTGGGCCTAAGGGAGCTTTCTTT
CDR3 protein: CASSISGPKGAFF

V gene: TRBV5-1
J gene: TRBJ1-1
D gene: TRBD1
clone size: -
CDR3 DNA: TGCGCCAGCAGCTACCGGACAGGGAGCACTGAAGCTTTCTTT
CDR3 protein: CASSYRTGSTEAFF

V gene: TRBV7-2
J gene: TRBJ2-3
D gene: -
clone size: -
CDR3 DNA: TGTGCCAGCAGCTTAGGGGTCAGCCCCTCAGATACGCAGTATTTT
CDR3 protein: CASSLGVSPSDTQYF

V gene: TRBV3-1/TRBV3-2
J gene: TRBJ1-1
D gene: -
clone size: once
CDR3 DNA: TGTGCCAGCAGCCAAGGCCCACTAGGCGGGGTGACTGAAGCTTTCTTT
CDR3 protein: CASSQGPLGGVTEAFF

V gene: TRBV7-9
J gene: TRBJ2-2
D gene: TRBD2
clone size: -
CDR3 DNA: TGTGCCAGCAGCCCCCCGGGACTAGCGGGAGGGCCTGCCGGGGAGCTGTTTTTT
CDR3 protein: CASSPPGLAGGPAGELFF

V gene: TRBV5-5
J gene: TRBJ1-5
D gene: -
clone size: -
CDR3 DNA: TGTGCCAGCAGCGGACTCTGGACCCAGCCCCAGCATTTT
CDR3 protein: CASSGLWTQPQHF

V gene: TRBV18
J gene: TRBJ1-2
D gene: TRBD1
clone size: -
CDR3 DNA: TGTGCCAGCTCACCTCAACAGGGGGCCGGTGGCTACACCTTC
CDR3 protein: CASSPQQGAGGYTF

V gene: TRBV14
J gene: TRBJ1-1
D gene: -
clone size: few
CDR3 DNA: TGTGCCAGCAGCCAAGTAGACCGCTCGGAAGCTTTCTTT
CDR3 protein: CASSQVDRSEAFF

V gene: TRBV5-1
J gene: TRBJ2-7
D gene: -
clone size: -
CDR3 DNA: TGCGCCAGCAGCTTGGCCGGTCAAACCTACGAGCAGTACTTC
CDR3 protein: CASSLAGQTYEQYF

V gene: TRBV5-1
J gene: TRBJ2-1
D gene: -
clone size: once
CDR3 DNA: TGCGCCAGCACAACAGGGTCCAAAAATGAGCAGTTCTTC
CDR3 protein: CASTTGSKNEQFF

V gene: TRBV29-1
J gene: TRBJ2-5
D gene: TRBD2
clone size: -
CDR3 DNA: TGCAGCGTTTCGGGGGGGGAGACCCAGTACTTC
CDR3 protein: CSVSGGETQYF

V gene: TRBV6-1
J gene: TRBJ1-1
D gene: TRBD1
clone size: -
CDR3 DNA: TGTGCCAGCAGTGGCCGAAGCAGGGGGCGCCGCACTGAAGCTTTCTTT
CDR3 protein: CASSGRSRGRRTEAFF

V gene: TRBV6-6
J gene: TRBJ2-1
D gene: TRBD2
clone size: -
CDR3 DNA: TGTGCCAGCAGTCCGGGACTAGCGGGAGGGGGGGGCTACAATGAGCAGTTCTTC
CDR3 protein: CASSPGLAGGGGYNEQFF

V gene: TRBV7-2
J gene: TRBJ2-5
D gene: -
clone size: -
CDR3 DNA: TGTGCCAGCAGCCCGGGACTCTCGCAAGAGACCCAGTACTTC
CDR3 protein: CASSPGLSQETQYF

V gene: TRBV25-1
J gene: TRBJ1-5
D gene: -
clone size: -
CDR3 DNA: TGTGCCAGCAGTGAGGGGTCCAATCAGCCCCAGCATTTT
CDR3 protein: CASSEGSNQPQHF

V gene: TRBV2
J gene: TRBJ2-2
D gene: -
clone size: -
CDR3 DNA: TGTGCCAGCAGTGAAATTTCGGAGGGGACCGGGGAGCTGTTTTTT
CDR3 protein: CASSEISEGTGELFF

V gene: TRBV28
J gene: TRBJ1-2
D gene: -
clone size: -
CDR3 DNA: TGTGCCAGCAGTTTACACCCCCTAGCGGAAGGCTACACCTTC
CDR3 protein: CASSLHPLAEGYTF

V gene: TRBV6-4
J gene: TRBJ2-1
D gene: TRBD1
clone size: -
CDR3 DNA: TGTGCCAGTGCCCAAGACAGGGGAGGCAATGAGCAGTTCTTC
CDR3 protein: CASAQDRGGNEQFF

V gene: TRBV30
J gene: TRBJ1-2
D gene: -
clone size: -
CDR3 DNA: TGTGCCTGGAGCCAAGGGCAGGATGGCTACACCTTC
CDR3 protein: CAWSQGQDGYTF

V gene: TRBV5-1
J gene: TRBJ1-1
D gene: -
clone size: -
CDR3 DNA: TGCGCCAGCAGCTTGGTGGGGGGGGCTCCCGACACTGAAGCTTTCTTT
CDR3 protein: CASSLVGGAPDTEAFF

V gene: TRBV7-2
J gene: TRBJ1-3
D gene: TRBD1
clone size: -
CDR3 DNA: TGTGCCAGCAGCCCAACAGGGGGCTCTGGAAACACCATATATTTT
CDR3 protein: CASSPTGGSGNTIYF

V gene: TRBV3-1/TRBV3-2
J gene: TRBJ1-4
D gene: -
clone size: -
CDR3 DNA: TGTGCCAGCAGCCAAAGGACAACTAATGAAAAACTGTTTTTT
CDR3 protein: CASSQRTTNEKLFF

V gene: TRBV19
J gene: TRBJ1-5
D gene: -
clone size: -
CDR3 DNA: TGTGCCAGTAGTTCACCCCGGGGGGAAACTCGCAATCAGCCCCAGCATTTT
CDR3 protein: CASSSPRGETRNQPQHF

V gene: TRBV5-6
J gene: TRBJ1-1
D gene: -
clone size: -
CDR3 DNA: TGTGCCAGCAGCTTGGCAGGGTTAAGTGAAGCTTTCTTT
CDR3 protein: CASSLAGLSEAFF

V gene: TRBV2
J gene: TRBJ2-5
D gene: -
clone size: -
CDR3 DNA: TGTGCCAGCAGTCCGGAGACCCAGTACTTC
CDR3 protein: CASSPETQYF

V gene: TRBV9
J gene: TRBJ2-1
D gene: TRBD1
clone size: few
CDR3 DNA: TGTGCCAGCAGCGTCCGGGACAGGGGATACAATGAGCAGTTCTTC
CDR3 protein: CASSVRDRGYNEQFF

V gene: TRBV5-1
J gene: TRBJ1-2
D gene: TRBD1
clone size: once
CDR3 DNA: TGCGCCAGCAGCCCGCAGGGGGCCTATGGCTACACCTTC
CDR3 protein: CASSPQGAYGYTF

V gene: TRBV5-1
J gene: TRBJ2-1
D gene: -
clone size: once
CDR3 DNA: TGCGCCAGCAGCTTGGACAGTTACAATGAGCAGTTCTTC
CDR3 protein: CASSLDSYNEQFF

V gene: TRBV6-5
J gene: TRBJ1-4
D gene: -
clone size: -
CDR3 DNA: TGTGCCAGCAGCCTAACAGGGAACGAAAAACTGTTTTTT
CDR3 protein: CASSLTGNEKLFF

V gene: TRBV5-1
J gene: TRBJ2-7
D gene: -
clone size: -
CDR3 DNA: TGCGCCAGCAGCTTGGGCCCGACAGGTTCCCCTTCCTACGAGCAGTACTTC
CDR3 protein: CASSLGPTGSPSYEQYF

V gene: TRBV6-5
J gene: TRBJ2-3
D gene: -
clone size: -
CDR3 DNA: TGTGCCAGCAGTTACTCGGGTACTTGGGGCACAGATACGCAGTATTTT
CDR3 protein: CASSYSGTWGTDTQYF

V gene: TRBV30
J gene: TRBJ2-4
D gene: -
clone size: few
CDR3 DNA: TGTGCCTGGAGTAGGGGGGGAATAGTGAGCCTCTTC
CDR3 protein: CAWSRGGIVSLF

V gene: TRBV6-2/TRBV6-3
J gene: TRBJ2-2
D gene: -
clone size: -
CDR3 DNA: TGTGCCAGCAGTTACGTCGTGGGGGAGCTGTTTTTT
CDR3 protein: CASSYVVGELFF

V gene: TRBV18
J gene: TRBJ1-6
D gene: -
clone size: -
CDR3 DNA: TGTGCCAGCTCACCAGGGTTCTCCTATAATTCACCCCTCCACTTT
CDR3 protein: CASSPGFSYNSPLHF

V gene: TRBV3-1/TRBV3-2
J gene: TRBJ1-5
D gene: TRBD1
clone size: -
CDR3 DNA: TGTGCCAGCAGCCAAGCTGGGACAGGGAGAGGGCAGCCCCAGCATTTT
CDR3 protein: CASSQAGTGRGQPQHF

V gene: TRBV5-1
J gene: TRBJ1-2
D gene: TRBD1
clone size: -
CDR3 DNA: TGCGCCAGCAGCCCGGACAGGGGGGACGTCTATGGCTACACCTTC
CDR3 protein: CASSPDRGDVYGYTF

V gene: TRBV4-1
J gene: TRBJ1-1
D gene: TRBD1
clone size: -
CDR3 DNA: TGCGCCAGCAGCCAACTGATACAGGGGTTAGGGACTCGGGCTTTCTTT
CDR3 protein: CASSQLIQGLGTRAFF

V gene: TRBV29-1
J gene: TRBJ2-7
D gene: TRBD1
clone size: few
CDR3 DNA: TGCAGCGTCCGACAGGGGCCTCCCAACGAGCAGTACTTC
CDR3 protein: CSVRQGPPNEQYF

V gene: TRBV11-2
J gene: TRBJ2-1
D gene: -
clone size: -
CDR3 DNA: TGTGCCAGCAGCTTACGACTTACCTACAATGAGCAGTTCTTC
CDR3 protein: CASSLRLTYNEQFF